This T cell receptor beta chain was sequenced in a study of T cells in Graves' hyperthyroidism and ophthalmopathy. Study results and caveats: Ophthalmopathy got predicted by the model a median about six months before its onset.

TCR beta CDR3 region amplification was performed from RNA transcripts. The TCR CDR3 was amplified in a first-round RT-PCR using the HTBI primer set. TCRdb processed the multiplex PCR reads anew with MiXCR; each CDR3 protein has one entry. The sample has 530,000 or so distinct CDR3 sequences, around 22% seen once; the top ten hold approximately 10%. CDR3 length: 17 amino acids. Germline CDR1 is LGHDT and CDR2 is YNNKEL (reference sequence). The V gene lost 0 bases and the J gene lost 0 bases, with 14 bases spanning the gap. Patients having uncontrolled infection, another autoimmune disease, pregnancy or lactation were not included. Source material for PBMCs was less than 12 ml fresh peripheral blood. Points on this clonotype: Antigen unknown.

Source material: blood. The V and J genes are TRBV3-1 and TRBJ2-5; possibly TRBD1 or TRBD2 for D (5 bases each). This receptor was identified in a woman aged 30 to 39 with Graves' ophthalmopathy. The CDR3 loop reads CASSQEGRVKDQETQYF. Here the CDR3 DNA reads TGTGCCAGCAGCCAAGAGGGGCGGGTTAAAGACCAAGAGACCCAGTACTTC.